The 9 T cell receptor beta chains listed next were all sequenced from one sample in a study of control samples from healthy donors and cancer patients. Data came from immunoSEQ multiplex PCR; TCRdb stores just in-frame clones and leaves some out. The data hold roughly 52,000 clones, with approximately 95% observed a single time. The sample was blood. Receptor source: a woman under 40 in good health.

The rearrangement joins TRBV12-3 or TRBV12-4 to TRBJ2-1, with D possibly matching TRBD2 (5 bases). V lost 7 bases to trimming and J lost 7 bases, with 11 bases between them. This CDR3 comprises 12 residues. The CDR3 reads CASMGAGNEQFF. DNA of the CDR3: TGTGCCAGCATGGGTGCGGGTAATGAGCAGTTCTTC.

The chain carries TRBV3-1 (or the pseudogene TRBV3-2) and TRBJ1-5, with a weak D call TRBD1 (5 bases). Germline V gene sequence: CDR1 LGHDT, CDR2 YNNKEL (reference sequence). The CDR3 totals 18 residues. V shed 6 bases and J shed 0 bases, with 21 bases lying between them. CDR3 loop: CASRNRQFGVYSNQPQHF. DNA of the CDR3: TGTGCCAGCAGAAACAGACAGTTTGGGGTCTATAGCAATCAGCCCCAGCATTTT.

This chain links TRBV19 with TRBJ2-3; the match to TRBD2 covers 11 bases. With 9 bases clipped from V and 1 base from J, the junction kept 3 bases outside the gene matches. The CDR3 covers 14 residues. Germline V CDR1 and CDR2: LNHDA, SQIVND (reference sequence). CDR3 DNA sequence: TGTGCCAGCAAGACTAGCGGGGGCACAGATACGCAGTATTTT. It is translated as CASKTSGGTDTQYF.

This chain connects TRBV10-2 to TRBJ2-1; TRBD2 agrees at 9 bases. V dropped 3 bases and J dropped 4; count of bases not matched to a gene: 1. This CDR3 spans 14 amino acids. Germline V gives CDR1 WSHSY, CDR2 SAAADI. The CDR3 DNA is TGCGCCAGCAGTGAACTAGCGGGTTACAATGAGCAGTTCTTC. Translation gives CASSELAGYNEQFF.

V gene TRBV28 combines with J gene TRBJ2-3; 7 bases line up with TRBD2. The CDR3 covers 12 residues. CDR1 is MDHEN and CDR2 is SYDVKM in the germline V gene. V lost 8 bases to trimming and J lost 6 bases; unmatched junction nucleotides: 5. The CDR3 bases are TGTGCCAGCCGCGGGGGAGGGGATACGCAGTATTTT. It translates to CASRGGGDTQYF.

The rearrangement links TRBV6-5 to TRBJ1-1; perhaps TRBD1 as D (5 bases). This CDR3 is built from 14 residues. V was cut by 2 bases and J by 3 bases, with 10 bases left in between. Looked up from germline, CDR1 is MNHEY and CDR2 is SVGAGI. CDR3 sequence: CASSYGGAYTEAFF. The CDR3 DNA reads TGTGCCAGCAGTTACGGAGGGGCTTACACTGAAGCTTTCTTT.

This chain uses TRBV5-4 with TRBJ2-7; 9 positions agree with TRBD2. The germline V gene encodes CDR1 SGHNT and CDR2 YYREEE (reference sequence). Trimming at V came to 0 bases and at J to 2 bases, leaving 15 bases not matched to a gene. This CDR3 is built from 19 residues. The CDR3 loop reads CASSLVTFGLAGFTYEQYF. The CDR3 nucleotides are TGTGCCAGCAGCTTGGTGACGTTCGGGCTAGCGGGATTCACCTACGAGCAGTACTTC.

This sequence joins TRBV7-2 and TRBJ2-2; D uncertain. Trimming removed 5 bases at V and 1 base at J, with 8 bases between. CDR3 length equals 14 residues. Germline CDR1 SGHTA, CDR2 FQGNSA. The CDR3 DNA sequence: TGTGCCAGCAGCAGCCGCGTGAACACCGGGGAGCTGTTTTTT. The encoded protein is CASSSRVNTGELFF.

Notes on this clone: The limits of the CDR3 on the DNA are not certain, so only TCRdb's listed CDR3 is given. V and J are TRBV6-5 and TRBJ1-2; TRBD1, the D gene given by the table, was not confirmed from the DNA. The germline gives CDR1 MNHEY, CDR2 SVGAGI. The CDR3 region is 15 residues in length, termini included. CDR3 sequence reads: CASMANRAPNYGCTF.